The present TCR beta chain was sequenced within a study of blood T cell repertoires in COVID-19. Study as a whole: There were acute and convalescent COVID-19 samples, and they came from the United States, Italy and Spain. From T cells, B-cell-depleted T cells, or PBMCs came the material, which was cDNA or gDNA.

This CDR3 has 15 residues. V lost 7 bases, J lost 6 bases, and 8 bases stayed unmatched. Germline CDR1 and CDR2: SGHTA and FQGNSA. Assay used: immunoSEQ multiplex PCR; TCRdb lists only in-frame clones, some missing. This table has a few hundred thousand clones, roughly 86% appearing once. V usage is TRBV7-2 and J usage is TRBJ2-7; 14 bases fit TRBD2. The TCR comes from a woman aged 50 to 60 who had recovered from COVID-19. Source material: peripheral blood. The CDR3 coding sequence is TGTGCCAGCACCGCGACTAGCGGGGGGGCCTCCGAGCAGTACTTC. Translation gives CASTATSGGASEQYF.